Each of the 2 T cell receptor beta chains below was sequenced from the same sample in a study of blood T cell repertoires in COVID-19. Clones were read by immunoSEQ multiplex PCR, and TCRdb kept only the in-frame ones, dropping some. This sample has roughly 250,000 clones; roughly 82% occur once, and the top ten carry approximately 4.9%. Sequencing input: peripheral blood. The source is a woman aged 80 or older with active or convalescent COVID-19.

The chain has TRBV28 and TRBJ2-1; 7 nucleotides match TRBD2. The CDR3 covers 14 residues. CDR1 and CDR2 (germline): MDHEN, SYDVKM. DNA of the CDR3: TGTGCATTGGCGGGAGCTGGGCAAGACAATGAGCAGTTCTTC. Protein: CALAGAGQDNEQFF.

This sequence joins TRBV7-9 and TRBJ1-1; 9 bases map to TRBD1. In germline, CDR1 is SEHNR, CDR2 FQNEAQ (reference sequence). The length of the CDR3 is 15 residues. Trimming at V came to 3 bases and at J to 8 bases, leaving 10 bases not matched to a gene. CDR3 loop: CASSFDYGQGKEAFF. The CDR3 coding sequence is TGTGCCAGCAGCTTCGACTACGGACAGGGGAAGGAAGCTTTCTTT.